One and the same sample provided the 29 T cell receptor beta chains below, sequenced in a study of blood T cell repertoires in COVID-19. Clones were read by immunoSEQ multiplex PCR, and TCRdb kept only the in-frame ones, dropping some. Found here are roughly 100,000 clones, 84% of them singletons; the top ten hold around 9.5%. Sequenced material: peripheral blood. These receptors came from a man aged 35-49 years with active or convalescent COVID-19.

This chain links TRBV29-1 with TRBJ2-2; TRBD2 agrees at 8 bases. Germline loops: CDR1 SQVTM, CDR2 ANQGSEA. With 2 bases clipped from V and 7 bases from J, the junction kept 0 bases outside the gene matches. The length of the CDR3 is 12 residues. Here the CDR3 DNA reads TGCAGCGTTGAACTAGCGGGCGGGGAGCTGTTTTTT. The encoded protein is CSVELAGGELFF.

The chain uses TRBV4-3 and TRBJ2-1; TRBD2 aligns across 9 bases. CDR3 length: 18 residues. V dropped 0 bases and J dropped 4; count of bases not matched to a gene: 10. Per germline, CDR1 LGHNA and CDR2 YSLEER. This CDR3 is CASSQDATLSGGYNEQFF. The CDR3, as DNA: TGCGCCAGCAGCCAAGATGCTACGCTAAGCGGGGGGTACAATGAGCAGTTCTTC.

This chain joins TRBV6-2 or TRBV6-3 and TRBJ1-5; a possible D gene is TRBD1 (6 bases). V lost 6 bases to trimming and J lost 4 bases, with 10 bases between them. The CDR3 is 13 residues long. Germline CDR1 and CDR2: MNHEY and SVGEGT. The CDR3 spells CASSPTGNQPQHF. Written as DNA, the CDR3 is TGTGCCAGCAGCCCGACAGGTAATCAGCCCCAGCATTTT.

The CDR3 loop reads CASSPEQVPPYGYTF. The CDR3 nucleotides read TGTGCCAGCAGCCCCGAACAGGTTCCACCCTATGGCTACACCTTC. The chain recombines TRBV3-1 (or the pseudogene TRBV3-2) with TRBJ1-2; D possibly corresponds to TRBD1 (5 bases). Germline lookup yields CDR1 LGHDT and CDR2 YNNKEL (reference sequence). V was cut by 4 bases and J by 4 bases, with 16 bases left in between. The CDR3 loop spans 15 amino acids.

The chain is built from TRBV5-4 and TRBJ2-7, with TRBD1 matching 8 bases. Germline loops: CDR1 SGHNT, CDR2 YYREEE (reference sequence). The ends lost 0 bases at V and 3 bases at J; junction bases unmatched: 2. The length of the CDR3 is 14 residues. This CDR3 is CASSLGDRNYEQYF. The CDR3 DNA reads as TGTGCCAGCAGCTTGGGGGACAGGAACTACGAGCAGTACTTC.

This chain uses TRBV2 with TRBJ2-1; TRBD1 aligns across 7 bases. The CDR3 totals 12 residues. Unmatched junction bases numbered 5, after V lost 7 bases and J lost 8 bases. Germline lookup yields CDR1 SNHLY and CDR2 FYNNEI. DNA of the CDR3: TGTGCCAGCAAACAGGGGAAAGATGAGCAGTTCTTC. This sequence encodes CASKQGKDEQFF. Complete variable domain (other parts from reference TRBV2 and TRBJ2-1): EPEVTQTPSHQVTQMGQEVILRCVPISNHLYFYWYRQILGQKVEFLVSFYNNEISEKSEIFDDQFSVERPDGSNFTLKIRSTKLEDSAMYFCASKQGKDEQFFGPGTRLTVL.

Only a few counts were recorded for this clone. The chain links TRBV4-3 to TRBJ1-6, with TRBD1 matching 9 bases. Per germline, CDR1 LGHNA and CDR2 YSLEER. The V and J ends lost 7 bases and 7 bases, in that order; junction bases with no gene match: 5. There are 14 residues in the CDR3. The CDR3 sequence is CASTVQGANSPLHF. For the CDR3, the DNA is TGCGCCAGCACCGTACAGGGGGCGAATTCACCCCTCCACTTT.

The V gene is TRBV5-4, the J gene TRBJ2-5, with 10 bases fitting TRBD2. The CDR3 sequence is 15 residues long. V dropped 1 base and J dropped 3; count of bases not matched to a gene: 3. The germline CDR1 and CDR2 sequences are SGHNT and YYREEE (reference sequence). The CDR3 bases are TGTGCCAGCAGCTTGCCGGGACTAGCGAAAGAGACCCAGTACTTC. Translation: CASSLPGLAKETQYF.

V gene TRBV19 combines with J gene TRBJ1-6, with unresolved D. Per germline, CDR1 LNHDA and CDR2 SQIVND (reference sequence). The ends were cut back, 3 bases at V and 6 bases at J, with 9 bases in the middle. The CDR3 is 14 residues long. CDR3 coding DNA: TGTGCCAGTAGTATTGACACGATTAATTCACCCCTCCACTTT. Protein sequence: CASSIDTINSPLHF.

The V gene is TRBV28, the J gene TRBJ2-7, with D perhaps TRBD2 (5 bases). In germline, CDR1 is MDHEN, CDR2 SYDVKM. This CDR3 is built from 15 residues. V dropped 8 bases and J dropped 0 bases, with 17 bases sitting between them. The CDR3 region has the DNA TGTGCCAGCCCCCCCTCGGGAACGGCCTCCTACGAGCAGTACTTC. Translation: CASPPSGTASYEQYF.

The rearrangement uses TRBV3-1 (or the pseudogene TRBV3-2) and TRBJ2-7; TRBD2 might be the D (5 bases). V was clipped by 1 base and J by 1 base, with 8 bases between them. This CDR3 has 14 amino acids. Germline-derived CDR1 and CDR2 are LGHDT and YNNKEL (reference sequence). This CDR3 reads CASSQGTYSYEQYF. CDR3 DNA sequence: TGTGCCAGCAGCCAAGGGACTTATTCCTACGAGCAGTACTTC.

This clone came up a few times. V usage is TRBV2 and J usage is TRBJ1-1; 8 nucleotides align to TRBD1. The germline CDR1 and CDR2 sequences are SNHLY and FYNNEI. This CDR3 has 14 residues. Trimming removed 7 bases from V and 10 bases from J; junction bases left unmatched: 14. This CDR3 is CASKISPGQEGAFF. DNA for the CDR3: TGTGCCAGCAAGATCTCCCCGGGACAGGAGGGAGCTTTCTTT.

The chain uses TRBV2 and TRBJ1-5; D is undetermined. The length of the CDR3 is 13 residues. Germline V gene sequence: CDR1 SNHLY, CDR2 FYNNEI. Trimming took 7 bases from V and 4 from J, leaving 11 bases between them. CDR3 coding DNA: TGTGCCAGCATGGCTACAGTAAATCAGCCCCAGCATTTT. It codes for CASMATVNQPQHF.

The rearrangement uses TRBV6-4 and TRBJ2-3; 10 nucleotides line up with TRBD1. CDR1 is MRHNA and CDR2 is SNTAGT in the germline V gene. After removal of 2 bases from V and 1 base from J, the junction contained 0 bases not matched to a gene. The CDR3 sequence is 15 residues long. The CDR3 spells CASSDGTGGTDTQYF. DNA of the CDR3: TGTGCCAGCAGTGACGGGACAGGGGGCACAGATACGCAGTATTTT.

The V and J genes are TRBV18 and TRBJ1-1, with unresolved D. Trimming left V 6 bases short and J 0 bases short, with 8 bases between. CDR1 KGHSH and CDR2 LQKENI come from the germline V gene. This CDR3 contains 13 residues. DNA for the CDR3: TGTGCCAGCTCCCCTAAAATGAACACTGAAGCTTTCTTT. The encoded protein is CASSPKMNTEAFF.

The chain employs TRBV29-1 and TRBJ1-1; maybe TRBD1 (5 bases). Trimming left V 5 bases short and J 1 base short, with 14 bases between. Germline values: CDR1 SQVTM, CDR2 ANQGSEA. The CDR3 has 14 residues. The CDR3 sequence is CSVSIGAPNTEAFF. The CDR3 nucleotides read TGCAGCGTTTCGATAGGGGCCCCGAACACTGAAGCTTTCTTT.

This clone turned up a few times. This sequence joins TRBV27 and TRBJ2-5; 8 bases fit TRBD1. J lost 4 bases, V lost 6 bases, and 13 bases had no gene match. The CDR3 length is 16 residues. CDR1 and CDR2 from the germline V gene are MNHEY and SMNVEV (reference sequence). The DNA of the CDR3 is TGTGCCAGCAGCCATGGACAGGGTTCTTTTCCAGAGACCCAGTACTTC. It encodes CASSHGQGSFPETQYF.

The chain recombines TRBV30 with TRBJ1-4, with 10 bases lining up with TRBD1. CDR3 length equals 15 residues. After removal of 2 bases from V and 5 bases from J, the junction contained 5 bases not matched to a gene. Germline V CDR1 and CDR2: GTSNPN, SVGIG (reference sequence). CDR3 amino acids: CAWSRPDRGNEKLFF. The CDR3 DNA is TGTGCCTGGAGTCGCCCGGACAGGGGGAATGAAAAACTGTTTTTT. Together with reference TRBV30 and TRBJ1-4, the CDR3 gives the full variable domain: SQTIHQWPATLVQPVGSPLSLECTVEGTSNPNLYWYRQAAGRGLQLLFYSVGIGQISSEVPQNLSASRPQDRQFILSSKKLLLSDSGFYLCAWSRPDRGNEKLFFGSGTQLSVL.

This rearrangement joins TRBV11-2 to TRBJ1-5, with D hard to call. Germline-derived CDR1 and CDR2 are SGHAT and FQNNGV. V was cut by 5 bases and J by 5 bases, with 10 bases left in between. This CDR3 comprises 13 residues. The CDR3 DNA follows: TGTGCCAGCAGCGCCCGACACGATCAGCCCCAGCATTTT. Its translation is CASSARHDQPQHF.

A few counts support this clone. The CDR3 DNA reads TGCGCCAGCAGTGATGTAACCCGGGGGTCGTCTGGAAACACCATATATTTT. Its protein is CASSDVTRGSSGNTIYF. The chain joins TRBV10-2 to TRBJ1-3, with D possibly matching TRBD1 (5 bases). V was pared by 3 bases and J by 1 base, with 16 bases between. The CDR3 loop spans 17 amino acids. Germline V lookup: CDR1 WSHSY, CDR2 SAAADI.

This clone occurred once. The CDR3: CASTSTGLGEKLFF. The CDR3 DNA reads as TGTGCCAGCACCTCGACAGGGCTAGGAGAAAAACTGTTTTTT. The chain has TRBV6-5 and TRBJ1-4, with 7 bases aligning to TRBD1. The trim removed 7 bases at V and 8 bases at J, leaving 10 bases unmatched. The germline gives CDR1 MNHEY, CDR2 SVGAGI. The CDR3 is 14 residues long.

This clone was detected once. The chain joins TRBV19 to TRBJ2-7; the match to TRBD1 covers 9 bases. Unmatched junction bases numbered 6, after V lost 4 bases and J lost 2 bases. Germline CDR1 reads LNHDA; CDR2 reads SQIVND (reference sequence). The CDR3 runs 15 residues. DNA for the CDR3: TGTGCCAGTAGTAACTCCGGGACAGGGCCCTACGAGCAGTACTTC. Protein: CASSNSGTGPYEQYF.

This chain links TRBV20-1 with TRBJ1-5; a possible D gene is TRBD1 (5 bases). V lost 3 bases to trimming and J lost 4 bases, with 10 bases between them. CDR1 is DFQATT, CDR2 SNEGSKA, per germline (reference sequence). The CDR3 spans 13 residues. CDR3 sequence: CSASQGVNQPQHF. The CDR3 DNA follows: TGCAGTGCTAGTCAGGGTGTAAATCAGCCCCAGCATTTT.

The CDR3 bases are TGTGCCAGCAGCTTGGGGCCGCTCAATGAAAAACTGTTTTTT. Translated, it gives CASSLGPLNEKLFF. The J gene is TRBJ1-4, the V gene TRBV7-2, with D maybe TRBD1 (5 bases). V lost 3 bases to trimming and J lost 5 bases, with 10 bases between them. Germline loops: CDR1 SGHTA, CDR2 FQGNSA. The CDR3 totals 14 residues.

The rearrangement joins TRBV27 to TRBJ1-4; D gene ambiguous. The germline CDR1 and CDR2 sequences are MNHEY and SMNVEV (reference sequence). The CDR3 consists of 11 residues. The V and J ends lost 8 bases and 7 bases respectively, with 8 bases between them. The CDR3 nucleotides are TGTGCCAGCCCCCCCATTGAAAAACTGTTTTTT. Translated: CASPPIEKLFF.

V usage is TRBV4-1 and J usage is TRBJ1-1; TRBD1 matches 8 bases. The CDR3 covers 16 residues. The trim removed 1 base at V and 1 base at J, leaving 5 bases unmatched. Germline lookup yields CDR1 MGHRA and CDR2 YSYEKL. The CDR3 sequence is CASSQGLDRENTEAFF. CDR3 bases: TGCGCCAGCAGCCAAGGTTTGGACAGGGAGAACACTGAAGCTTTCTTT.

The CDR3 spells CASTRGGGETQYF. In DNA form, the CDR3 reads TGTGCCAGCACGAGGGGAGGAGGAGAGACCCAGTACTTC. The V call is TRBV25-1, the J call TRBJ2-5; the D gene is possibly TRBD2 (6 bases). The CDR3 is made up of 13 amino acids. The germline V gene has CDR1 MGHDK and CDR2 SYGVNS. The V end was cut by 7 bases, the J end by 4 bases, with 13 bases between. Complete variable domain (other parts from reference TRBV25-1 and TRBJ2-5): EADIYQTPRYLVIGTGKKITLECSQTMGHDKMYWYQQDPGMELHLIHYSYGVNSTEKGDLSSESTVSRIRTEHFPLTLESARPSHTSQYLCASTRGGGETQYFGPGTRLLVL.

This clone was found once. The rearrangement links TRBV2 to TRBJ1-2, with 7 bases that match TRBD1. The CDR3 has 15 amino acids. V was clipped by 6 bases and J by 5 bases; unmatched bases: 12. The germline V gene has CDR1 SNHLY and CDR2 FYNNEI. CDR3 in DNA: TGTGCCAGCAGCGCAGACGGACAGGTGCCGTATGGCTACACCTTC. It specifies CASSADGQVPYGYTF.

A remark on this clone: Different DNA sequences within this sample yield the same CDR3. The chain has TRBV4-1 and TRBJ1-6, with D possibly TRBD1 on 6 matching bases. The CDR3 totals 13 residues. Germline assignment: CDR1 MGHRA and CDR2 YSYEKL. Trimming cost V 0 bases and J 9 bases, with 6 bases left between them. The DNA for the CDR3 is TGCGCCAGCAGCCAAGAAGGGGGTTCACCCCTCCACTTT. It encodes CASSQEGGSPLHF.